Sequencing of this T cell receptor (beta chain) was carried out in a study of T cells of healthy individuals. In TCRdb, the 5' RACE reads were re-called with MiXCR into one record per CDR3 protein. The repertoire holds 75,000 to 95,000 distinct CDR3 sequences, with more than 4.5% as singletons. The CDR3 is made up of 14 amino acids. The V gene end was trimmed by 5 bases and the J gene end by 5 bases; junction bases not matched to a gene: 7. CDR1 PRHDT and CDR2 FYEKMQ come from the germline V gene (reference sequence). In this sample, this clonotype turned up many times. This TCR came from a female donor in good health. This chain links TRBV13 with TRBJ1-1, with 8 bases lining up with TRBD1. The CDR3 reads CASSQRTGRTEAFF. The CDR3 nucleotides read TGTGCCAGCAGCCAGCGGACAGGGCGGACTGAAGCTTTCTTT.